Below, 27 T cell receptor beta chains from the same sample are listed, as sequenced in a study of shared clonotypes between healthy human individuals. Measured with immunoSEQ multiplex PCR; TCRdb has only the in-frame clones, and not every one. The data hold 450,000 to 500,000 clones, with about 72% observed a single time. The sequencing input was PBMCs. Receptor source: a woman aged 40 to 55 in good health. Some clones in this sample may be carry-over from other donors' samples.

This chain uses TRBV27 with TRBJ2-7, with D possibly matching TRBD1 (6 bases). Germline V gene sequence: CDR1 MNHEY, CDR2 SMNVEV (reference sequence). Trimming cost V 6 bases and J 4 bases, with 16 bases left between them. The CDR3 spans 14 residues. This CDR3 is CASRNSGTRYEQYF. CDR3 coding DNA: TGTGCCAGCAGGAATTCCGGGACACGTTACGAGCAGTACTTC.

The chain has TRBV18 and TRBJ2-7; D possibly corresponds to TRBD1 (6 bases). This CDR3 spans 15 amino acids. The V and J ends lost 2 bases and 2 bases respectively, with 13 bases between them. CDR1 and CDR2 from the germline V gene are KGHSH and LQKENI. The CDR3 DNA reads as TGTGCCAGCTCACCAACCCGGGACACAACCTACGAGCAGTACTTC. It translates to CASSPTRDTTYEQYF.

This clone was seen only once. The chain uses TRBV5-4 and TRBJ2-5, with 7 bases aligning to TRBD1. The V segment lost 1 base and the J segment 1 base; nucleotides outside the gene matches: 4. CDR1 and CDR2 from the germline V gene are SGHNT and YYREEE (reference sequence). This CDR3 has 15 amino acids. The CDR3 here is CASSLPGQAQETQYF. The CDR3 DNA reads TGTGCCAGCAGCTTGCCTGGACAGGCCCAAGAGACCCAGTACTTC. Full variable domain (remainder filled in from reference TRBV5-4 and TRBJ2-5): ETGVTQSPTHLIKTRGQQVTLRCSSQSGHNTVSWYQQALGQGPQFIFQYYREEENGRGNFPPRFSGLQFPNYSSELNVNALELDDSALYLCASSLPGQAQETQYFGPGTRLLVL.

In nucleotides, the CDR3 is TGCGCCAGCAGCCAAGACGCCCCCCCAGGATCTGACCAGTACTTC. Amino acid sequence: CASSQDAPPGSDQYF. The chain has TRBV4-1 and TRBJ2-5; D unresolved. Trimming left V 0 bases short and J 10 bases short, with 18 bases between. This CDR3 has 15 amino acids. From germline, CDR1 is MGHRA and CDR2 YSYEKL.

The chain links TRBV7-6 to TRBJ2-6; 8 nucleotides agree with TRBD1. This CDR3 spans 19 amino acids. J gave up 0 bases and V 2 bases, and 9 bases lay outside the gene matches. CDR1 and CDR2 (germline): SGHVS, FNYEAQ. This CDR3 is CASSLYPGTGNSGANVLTF. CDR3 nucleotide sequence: TGTGCCAGCAGCTTATATCCCGGGACAGGAAACTCTGGGGCCAACGTCCTGACTTTC.

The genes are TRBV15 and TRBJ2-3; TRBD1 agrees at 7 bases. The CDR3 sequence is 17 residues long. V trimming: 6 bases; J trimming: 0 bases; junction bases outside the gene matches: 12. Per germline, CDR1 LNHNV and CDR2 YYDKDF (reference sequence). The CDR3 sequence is CATSPLGQLRSTDTQYF. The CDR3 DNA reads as TGTGCCACCAGTCCCCTGGGACAGCTCCGTAGCACAGATACGCAGTATTTT.

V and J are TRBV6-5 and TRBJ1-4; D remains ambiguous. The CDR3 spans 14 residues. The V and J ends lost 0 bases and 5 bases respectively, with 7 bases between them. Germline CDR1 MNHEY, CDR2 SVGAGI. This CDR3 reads CASSYSAANEKLFF. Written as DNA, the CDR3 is TGTGCCAGCAGTTACTCGGCGGCAAATGAAAAACTGTTTTTT.

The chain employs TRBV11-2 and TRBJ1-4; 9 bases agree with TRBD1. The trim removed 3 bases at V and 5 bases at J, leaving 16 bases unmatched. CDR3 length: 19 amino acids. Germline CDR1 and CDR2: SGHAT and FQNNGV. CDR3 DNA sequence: TGTGCCAGCAGCTTCACAGCAGAGAGGGGGGACAGGGAGAATGAAAAACTGTTTTTT. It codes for CASSFTAERGDRENEKLFF.

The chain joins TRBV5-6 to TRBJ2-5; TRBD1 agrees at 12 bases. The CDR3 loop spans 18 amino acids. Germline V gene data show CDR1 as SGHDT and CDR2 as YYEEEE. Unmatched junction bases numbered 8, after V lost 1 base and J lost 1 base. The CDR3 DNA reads TGTGCCAGCAGCTTGATGGGACAGGGGGCTGGGTTCCAAGAGACCCAGTACTTC. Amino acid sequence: CASSLMGQGAGFQETQYF.

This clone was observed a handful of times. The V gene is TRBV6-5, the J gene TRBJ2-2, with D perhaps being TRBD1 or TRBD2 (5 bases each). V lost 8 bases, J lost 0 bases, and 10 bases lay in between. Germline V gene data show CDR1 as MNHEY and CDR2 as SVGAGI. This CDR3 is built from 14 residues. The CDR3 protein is CASFLGPNTGELFF. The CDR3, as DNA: TGTGCCAGCTTCCTGGGACCGAACACCGGGGAGCTGTTTTTT.

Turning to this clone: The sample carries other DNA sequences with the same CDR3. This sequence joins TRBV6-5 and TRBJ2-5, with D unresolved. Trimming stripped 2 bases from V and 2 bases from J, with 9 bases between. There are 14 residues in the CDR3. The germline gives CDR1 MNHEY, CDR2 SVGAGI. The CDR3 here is CASSYLRNQETQYF. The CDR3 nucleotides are TGTGCCAGCAGTTACCTAAGAAATCAAGAGACCCAGTACTTC.

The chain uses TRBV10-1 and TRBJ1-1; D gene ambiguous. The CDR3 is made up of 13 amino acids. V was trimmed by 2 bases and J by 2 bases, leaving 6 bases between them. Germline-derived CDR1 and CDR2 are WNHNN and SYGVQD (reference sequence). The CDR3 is CASSEKLNTEAFF. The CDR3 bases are TGCGCCAGCAGTGAGAAACTAAACACTGAAGCTTTCTTT.

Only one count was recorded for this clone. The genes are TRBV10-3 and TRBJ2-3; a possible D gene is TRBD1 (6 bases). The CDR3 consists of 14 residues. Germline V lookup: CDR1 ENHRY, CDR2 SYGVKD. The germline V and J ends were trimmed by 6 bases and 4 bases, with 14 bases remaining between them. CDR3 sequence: CAIRVRGIADTQYF. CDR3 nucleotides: TGTGCCATCAGGGTTAGGGGGATCGCAGATACGCAGTATTTT.

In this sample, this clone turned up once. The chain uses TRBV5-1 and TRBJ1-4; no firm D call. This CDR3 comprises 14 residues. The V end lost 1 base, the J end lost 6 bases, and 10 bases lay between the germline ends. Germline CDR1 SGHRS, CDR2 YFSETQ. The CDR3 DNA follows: TGCGCCAGCAGCTTGATGGGTGGGGATGAAAAACTGTTTTTT. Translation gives CASSLMGGDEKLFF.

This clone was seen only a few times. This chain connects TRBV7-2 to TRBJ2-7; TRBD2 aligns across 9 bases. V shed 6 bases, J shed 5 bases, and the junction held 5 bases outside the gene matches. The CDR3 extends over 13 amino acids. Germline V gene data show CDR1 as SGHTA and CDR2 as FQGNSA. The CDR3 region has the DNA TGTGCCAGCAGTTCTATAGCGGGAGACGAGCAGTACTTC. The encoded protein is CASSSIAGDEQYF.

CDR3 loop: CASSWTGPTETQYF. CDR3 in DNA: TGTGCCAGCAGCTGGACGGGTCCCACAGAGACCCAGTACTTC. This rearrangement joins TRBV5-6 to TRBJ2-5, with no clear D. The CDR3 has 14 amino acids. From germline, CDR1 is SGHDT and CDR2 YYEEEE. The V and J ends lost 3 bases and 4 bases respectively, with 13 bases between them.

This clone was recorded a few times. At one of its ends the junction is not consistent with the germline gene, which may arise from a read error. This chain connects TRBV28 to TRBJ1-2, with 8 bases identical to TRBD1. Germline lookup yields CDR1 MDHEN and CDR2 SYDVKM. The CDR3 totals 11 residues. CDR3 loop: CASSQDRGCTF. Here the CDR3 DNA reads TGTGCCAGCAGCCAAGACAGGGGCTGCACCTTC.

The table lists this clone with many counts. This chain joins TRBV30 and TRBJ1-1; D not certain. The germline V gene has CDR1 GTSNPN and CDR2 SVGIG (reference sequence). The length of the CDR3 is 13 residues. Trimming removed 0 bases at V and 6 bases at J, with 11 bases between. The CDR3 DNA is TGTGCCTGGAGTGTACCCGCCCAACCTGAAGCTTTCTTT. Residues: CAWSVPAQPEAFF. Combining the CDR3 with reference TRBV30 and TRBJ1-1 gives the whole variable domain SQTIHQWPATLVQPVGSPLSLECTVEGTSNPNLYWYRQAAGRGLQLLFYSVGIGQISSEVPQNLSASRPQDRQFILSSKKLLLSDSGFYLCAWSVPAQPEAFFGQGTRLTVV.

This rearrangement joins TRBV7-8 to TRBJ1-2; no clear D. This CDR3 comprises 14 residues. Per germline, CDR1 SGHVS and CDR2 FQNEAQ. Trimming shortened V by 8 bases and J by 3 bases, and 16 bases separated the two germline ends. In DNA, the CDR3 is TGTGCCAGCGGAGCAAGCCTTGGGGACTATGGCTACACCTTC. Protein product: CASGASLGDYGYTF.

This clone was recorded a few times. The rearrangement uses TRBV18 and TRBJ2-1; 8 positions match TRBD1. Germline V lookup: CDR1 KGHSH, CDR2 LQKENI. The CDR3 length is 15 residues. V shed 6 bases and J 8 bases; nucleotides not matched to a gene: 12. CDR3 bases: TGTGCCAGCTCTAAGGACAGGGCTGGTTGGGATGAGCAGTTCTTC. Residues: CASSKDRAGWDEQFF.

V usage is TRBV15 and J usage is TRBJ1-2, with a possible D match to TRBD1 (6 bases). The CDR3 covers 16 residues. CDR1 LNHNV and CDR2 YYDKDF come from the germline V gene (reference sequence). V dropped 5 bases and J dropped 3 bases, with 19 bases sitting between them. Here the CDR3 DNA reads TGTGCCACCAGCCGAGGGGGGACACTCGCGGACTATGGCTACACCTTC. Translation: CATSRGGTLADYGYTF.

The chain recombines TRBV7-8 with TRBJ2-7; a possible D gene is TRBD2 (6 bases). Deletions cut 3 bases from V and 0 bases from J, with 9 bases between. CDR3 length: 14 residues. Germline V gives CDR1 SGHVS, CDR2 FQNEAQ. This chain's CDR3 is CASSLAGPSYEQYF. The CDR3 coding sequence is TGTGCCAGCAGCTTGGCGGGACCCTCCTACGAGCAGTACTTC.

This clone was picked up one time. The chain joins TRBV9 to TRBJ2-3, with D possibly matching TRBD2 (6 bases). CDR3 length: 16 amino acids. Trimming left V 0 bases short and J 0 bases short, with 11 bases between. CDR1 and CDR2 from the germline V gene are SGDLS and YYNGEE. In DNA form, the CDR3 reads TGTGCCAGCAGCGTAGGGGGCGGGGCGAGCACAGATACGCAGTATTTT. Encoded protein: CASSVGGGASTDTQYF.

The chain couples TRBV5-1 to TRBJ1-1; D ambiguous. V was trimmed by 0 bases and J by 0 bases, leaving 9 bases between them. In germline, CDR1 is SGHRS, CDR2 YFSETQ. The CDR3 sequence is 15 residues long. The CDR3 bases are TGCGCCAGCAGCTTGGACAGCTTCATGAACACTGAAGCTTTCTTT. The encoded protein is CASSLDSFMNTEAFF.

CDR3 region: CASSSRRGTSGSSGTQYF. Here the CDR3 DNA reads TGTGCCAGCAGCTCCCGGCGGGGGACTAGCGGGAGTTCGGGTACGCAGTATTTT. This sequence joins TRBV7-2 and TRBJ2-3; 14 bases match TRBD2. From germline, CDR1 is SGHTA and CDR2 FQGNSA. V shed 4 bases and J 8 bases; nucleotides not matched to a gene: 14. CDR3 length: 18 residues.

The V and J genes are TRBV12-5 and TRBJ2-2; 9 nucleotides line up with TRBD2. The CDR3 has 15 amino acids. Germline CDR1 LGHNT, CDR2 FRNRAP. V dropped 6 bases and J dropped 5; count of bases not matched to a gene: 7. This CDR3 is CASGDSGRGTGELFF. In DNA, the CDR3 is TGTGCTAGTGGGGATAGCGGGAGAGGGACCGGGGAGCTGTTTTTT. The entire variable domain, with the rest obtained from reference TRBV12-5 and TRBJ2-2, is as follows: DARVTQTPRHKVTEMGQEVTMRCQPILGHNTVFWYRQTMMQGLELLAYFRNRAPLDDSGMPKDRFSAEMPDATLATLKIQPSEPRDSAVYFCASGDSGRGTGELFFGEGSRLTVL.

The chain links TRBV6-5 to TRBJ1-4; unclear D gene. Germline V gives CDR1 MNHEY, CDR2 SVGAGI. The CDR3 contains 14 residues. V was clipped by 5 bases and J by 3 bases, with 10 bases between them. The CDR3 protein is CASSPRTANEKLFF. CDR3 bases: TGTGCCAGCAGTCCCAGGACTGCTAATGAAAAACTGTTTTTT.